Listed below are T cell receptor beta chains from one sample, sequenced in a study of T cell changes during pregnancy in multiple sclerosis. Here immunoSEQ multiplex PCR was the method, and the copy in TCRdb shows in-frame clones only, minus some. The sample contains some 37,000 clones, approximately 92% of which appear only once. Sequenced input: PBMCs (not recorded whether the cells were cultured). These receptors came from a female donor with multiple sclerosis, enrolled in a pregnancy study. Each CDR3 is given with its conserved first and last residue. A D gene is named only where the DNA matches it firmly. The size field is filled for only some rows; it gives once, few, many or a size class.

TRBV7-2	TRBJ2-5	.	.	TGTGCCAGCAGCTCCCCCCCAGGGGGGCAAGAGACCCAGTACTTC	CASSSPPGGQETQYF
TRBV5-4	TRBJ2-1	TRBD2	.	TGTGCCAGCAGCTCGGGACTAGCGTTTAACAATGAGCAGTTCTTC	CASSSGLAFNNEQFF
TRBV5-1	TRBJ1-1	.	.	TGCGCCAGCAGCTTCGGACGGTCGGAGAACACTGAAGCTTTCTTT	CASSFGRSENTEAFF
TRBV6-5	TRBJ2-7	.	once	TGTGCCAGCAGTTACTATTGGTGGGGCGAGCAGTACTTC	CASSYYWWGEQYF
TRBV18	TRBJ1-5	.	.	TGTGCCAGCTCTCAACATAGCAATCAGCCCCAGCATTTT	CASSQHSNQPQHF
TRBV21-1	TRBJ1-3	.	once	TGTGCCAGCCGGAACCGAGGGGGCGCCGGAAACACCATATATTTT	CASRNRGGAGNTIYF
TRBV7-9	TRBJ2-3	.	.	TGTGCCCAGGGGAGGACGAGCGCAAGCACAGATACGCAGTATTTT	CAQGRTSASTDTQYF
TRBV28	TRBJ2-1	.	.	TGTGCCAGCAGTTTCAATGAGCAGTTCTTC	CASSFNEQFF
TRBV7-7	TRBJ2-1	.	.	TGTGCCAGCAGCCTAATTTCAGGTGGTGAGCAGTTCTTC	CASSLISGGEQFF
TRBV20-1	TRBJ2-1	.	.	TGCAGTGCTTCCCAGGGAAGTGAGCAGTTCTTC	CSASQGSEQFF
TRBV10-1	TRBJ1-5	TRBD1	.	TGCGCCACCCGACCGGGACAGTCCAATCAGCCCCAGCATTTT	CATRPGQSNQPQHF
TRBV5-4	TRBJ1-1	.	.	TGTGCCAGCAGTATTGATCCGAACACTGAAGCTTTCTTT	CASSIDPNTEAFF
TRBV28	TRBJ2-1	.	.	TGTGCCAGCACCACGGACAGTAGCGTCAACAATGAGCAGTTCTTC	CASTTDSSVNNEQFF
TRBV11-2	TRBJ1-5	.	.	TGTGCCAGCAGCTTAGGGCAGGGTTTGGGCAATCAGCCCCAGCATTTT	CASSLGQGLGNQPQHF
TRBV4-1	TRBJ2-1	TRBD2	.	TGCGCCAGCAGCCAAGGGGGACTAGCGGGGCTCCGCGCTGAGCAGTTCTTC	CASSQGGLAGLRAEQFF
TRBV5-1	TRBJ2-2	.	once	TGCGCCAGCAGCTCGGCGGTGGGGAACACCGGGGAGCTGTTTTTT	CASSSAVGNTGELFF
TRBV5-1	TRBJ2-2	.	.	TGCGCCAGCAGCCCCCGGACAGCTAACACCGGGGAGCTGTTTTTT	CASSPRTANTGELFF
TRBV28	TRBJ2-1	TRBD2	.	TGTGCCAGCAGTTTAGTACTAGCGGGAGGCAATGAGCAGTTCTTC	CASSLVLAGGNEQFF
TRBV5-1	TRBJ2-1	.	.	TGCGCCAGCAGCTTGGTATCTTACAATGAGCAGTTCTTC	CASSLVSYNEQFF
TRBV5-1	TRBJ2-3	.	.	TGCGCCAGCAGCTTGGAAAGCACAGATACGCAGTATTTT	CASSLESTDTQYF
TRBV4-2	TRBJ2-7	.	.	TGTGCCAGCAGCCAAGATGGTTGGTCTGACAGGGGAGGGAACGAGCAGTACTTC	CASSQDGWSDRGGNEQYF
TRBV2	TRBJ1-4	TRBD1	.	TGTGCCAGCAGCGGACAGGGTTCTAATGAAAAACTGTTTTTT	CASSGQGSNEKLFF
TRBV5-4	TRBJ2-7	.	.	TGTGCCAGCAGCTTGGCAGGGACAAACGAGCAGTACTTC	CASSLAGTNEQYF
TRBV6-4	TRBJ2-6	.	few	TGTGCCAGCAGCCCATCCTCTGGGGCCAACGTCCTGACTTTC	CASSPSSGANVLTF
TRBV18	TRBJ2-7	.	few	TGTGCCAGCTCTTGGGGAGAAAGGGGCGAGCAGTACTTC	CASSWGERGEQYF
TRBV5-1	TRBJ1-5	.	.	TGCGCCAGCAGCTTATGGAGTGTCGATAGCAATCAGCCCCAGCATTTT	CASSLWSVDSNQPQHF
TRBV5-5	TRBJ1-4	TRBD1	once	TGTGCCAGCAGCTTGGGTGACAGGGCAACTAATGAAAAACTGTTTTTT	CASSLGDRATNEKLFF
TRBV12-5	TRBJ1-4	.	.	TGTGCTAGTGGTACGTGGACGGGACGTAATGAAAAACTGTTTTTT	CASGTWTGRNEKLFF
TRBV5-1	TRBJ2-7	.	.	TGCGCCACCTCCCCGGGATTAGTAGGCGGCGAGCAGTACTTC	CATSPGLVGGEQYF
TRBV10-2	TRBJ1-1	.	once	TGCGCCAGCAGTGATAGGACTTCCATGAACACTGAAGCTTTCTTT	CASSDRTSMNTEAFF
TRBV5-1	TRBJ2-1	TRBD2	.	TGCGCCAGCAGCAGAACCGGGACTAGCGACCACAATGAGCAGTTCTTC	CASSRTGTSDHNEQFF
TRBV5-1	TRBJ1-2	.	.	TGCGCCAGCAGCTTGGAGGACAGCAGCTATGGCTACACCTTC	CASSLEDSSYGYTF
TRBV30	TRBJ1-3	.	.	TGTGCCTGGAGCGGGGATCAGCGCGGAAACACCATATATTTT	CAWSGDQRGNTIYF
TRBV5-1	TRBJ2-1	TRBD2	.	TGCGCCAGCAGCATCTACCTAGCGGGAGGCCCCAATGAGCAGTTCTTC	CASSIYLAGGPNEQFF
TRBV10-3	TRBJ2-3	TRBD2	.	TGTGCCATCACTAGCGGGAGTCAGGATACGCAGTATTTT	CAITSGSQDTQYF
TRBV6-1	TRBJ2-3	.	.	TGTGCCAGCAGTGAAGGGGCGTTTAGCACAGATACGCAGTATTTT	CASSEGAFSTDTQYF
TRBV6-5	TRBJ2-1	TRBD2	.	TGTGCCAGCAGTCGCGGACTAGTTTACAATGAGCAGTTCTTC	CASSRGLVYNEQFF
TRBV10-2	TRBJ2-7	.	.	TGCGCCAGCCTGAAGGGGCTAGGATTAGGTTACGAGCAGTACTTC	CASLKGLGLGYEQYF
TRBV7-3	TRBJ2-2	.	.	TGTGCCAGCAGCTCCGTTTTGGGTGTGGGCGGGGAGCTGTTTTTT	CASSSVLGVGGELFF
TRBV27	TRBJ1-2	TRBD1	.	TGTGCCAGCTACGCTCTTGGGGACAGGGGAGCCTATGGCTACACCTTC	CASYALGDRGAYGYTF
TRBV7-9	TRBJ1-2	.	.	TGTGCCAGCAGCCTACGGGATGGAGCTGGCTACACCTTC	CASSLRDGAGYTF
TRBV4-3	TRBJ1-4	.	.	TGCGCCAGCAGCCAAATCAGCCCGGGACGGCAGAATGAAAAACTGTTTTTT	CASSQISPGRQNEKLFF
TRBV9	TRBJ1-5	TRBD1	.	TGTGCCAGCAGCGTAGGAGACAGGGGGCTAGAACAGCCCCAGCATTTT	CASSVGDRGLEQPQHF
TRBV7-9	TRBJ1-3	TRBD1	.	TGTGCCAGCAGCCATAAGACAGGGGTGGACGGCACCATATATTTT	CASSHKTGVDGTIYF
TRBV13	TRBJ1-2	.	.	TGTGCCAGCAGCATCTCGGGGGGTTTTAACTATGGCTACACCTTC	CASSISGGFNYGYTF
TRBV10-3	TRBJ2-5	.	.	TGTGCCATCAGTGAGTCGGAGACCCAGTACTTC	CAISESETQYF
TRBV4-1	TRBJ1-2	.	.	TGCGCCAGCAGCCAAGTGAAAGGGCTCTATGGCTACACCTTC	CASSQVKGLYGYTF
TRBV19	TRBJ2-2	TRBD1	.	TGTGCCAGTAGTAACCGGGACAGGGGGCGCGACGGGGAGCTGTTTTTT	CASSNRDRGRDGELFF
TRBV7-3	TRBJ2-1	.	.	TGTGCCAGCAGCTTACAAGCGGGCTCCTACAATGAGCAGTTCTTC	CASSLQAGSYNEQFF
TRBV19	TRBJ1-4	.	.	TGTGCCAGTAGTACCTCTGACTCCCGGAGAGAAAAACTGTTTTTT	CASSTSDSRREKLFF
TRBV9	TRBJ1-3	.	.	TGTGCCAGCAGCCAAACAGTAGACTCTGGAAACACCATATATTTT	CASSQTVDSGNTIYF
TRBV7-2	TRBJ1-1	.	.	TGTGCCAGCAGCTTACAACAGGGCCTGAACACTGAAGCTTTCTTT	CASSLQQGLNTEAFF
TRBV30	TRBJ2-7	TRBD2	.	TGTGCCTGGAGTTTAGCGGGGCCCTACGAGCAGTACTTC	CAWSLAGPYEQYF